The next 8 T cell receptor beta chains were all read from a single sample in a study of CD8 T cells in Susac syndrome. It was with random hexamers that about 0.45 to 1 ug RNA was reverse transcribed. TCRdb analysed the immunoSEQ multiplex PCR reads with MiXCR anew, one entry per CDR3 protein. The table shows around 71,000 distinct CDR3 sequences, with roughly 95% occurring only once. The sample comprised CD4+ T cells from PBMCs. The receptor source for this set is a human donor with multiple sclerosis.

A few counts support this clonotype. V usage is TRBV7-2 and J usage is TRBJ2-3; TRBD2 matches at 9 bases. The junction had 9 bases not matched to a gene; V was cut back by 2 bases and J by 3 bases. Germline CDR1 SGHTA, CDR2 FQGNSA. There are 17 residues in the CDR3. Here the CDR3 reads CASSLRASGVFTDTQYF. Here the CDR3 DNA reads TGTGCCAGCAGCTTAAGGGCTAGCGGGGTATTTACAGATACGCAGTATTTT.

This rearrangement joins TRBV20-1 to TRBJ1-1; TRBD1 is a possible D gene (6 bases). Per the germline V gene, CDR1 is DFQATT and CDR2 is SNEGSKA (reference sequence). The V and J ends lost 3 bases and 3 bases respectively, with 11 bases between them. The CDR3 spans 13 residues. Here the CDR3 DNA reads TGCAGTGCTAGGTTCCAGGGGTACACTGAAGCTTTCTTT. Amino acids: CSARFQGYTEAFF.

CDR3 in amino acids: CASSQDWGTEWSYEQYF. CDR3 in DNA: TGCGCCAGCAGCCAAGATTGGGGGACAGAATGGTCCTACGAGCAGTACTTC. The chain combines TRBV4-1 with TRBJ2-7; 7 bases line up with TRBD1. The CDR3 is 17 residues long. The V segment lost 0 bases and the J segment 1 base; nucleotides outside the gene matches: 9. Per the germline V gene, CDR1 is MGHRA and CDR2 is YSYEKL.

V and J are TRBV5-1 and TRBJ2-2, with 7 nucleotides matching TRBD1. CDR1 and CDR2 from the germline V gene are SGHRS and YFSETQ. The CDR3 has 15 residues. V gave up 4 bases and J gave up 0 bases; unmatched junction bases: 3. The CDR3 reads CASSDGTANTGELFF. Here the CDR3 DNA reads TGCGCCAGCAGCGATGGGACAGCGAACACCGGGGAGCTGTTTTTT.

V usage is TRBV11-2 and J usage is TRBJ1-1; D is undetermined. Germline V gives CDR1 SGHAT, CDR2 FQNNGV. V shed 8 bases and J shed 0 bases, with 16 bases lying between them. CDR3 length: 15 residues. CDR3 DNA sequence: TGTGCCAGCGTTAATATAGGGCGGATGAACACTGAAGCTTTCTTT. It encodes CASVNIGRMNTEAFF.

The chain employs TRBV28 and TRBJ1-5; 8 bases line up with TRBD1. Losses at the gene ends were 5 bases for V and 2 bases for J; bases not matched to a gene: 8. Germline V gives CDR1 MDHEN, CDR2 SYDVKM. The CDR3 totals 16 residues. The CDR3 nucleotides are TGTGCCAGCAGTCAGGGGGCCTTCTTGGGCAATCAGCCCCAGCATTTT. Its protein is CASSQGAFLGNQPQHF. Full variable domain (outside the CDR3, taken from reference TRBV28 and TRBJ1-5): DVKVTQSSRYLVKRTGEKVFLECVQDMDHENMFWYRQDPGLGLRLIYFSYDVKMKEKGDIPEGYSVSREKKERFSLILESASTNQTSMYLCASSQGAFLGNQPQHFGDGTRLSIL.

On this clonotype: At one end, the junction sequence differs from germline, possibly due to a read error. The chain couples TRBV7-7 to TRBJ2-3; D possibly matches TRBD1 or TRBD2 (5 bases each). Germline values: CDR1 SSHAT, CDR2 FNYEAQ (reference sequence). The CDR3 spans 13 residues. CDR3 sequence: CASSSGPQDTQYF. The CDR3 nucleotides are TGTGCTAGCAGCTCGGGACCGCAAGATACGCAGTATTTT.

This chain uses TRBV28 with TRBJ2-7, with 9 bases matching TRBD2. Looked up from germline, CDR1 is MDHEN and CDR2 is SYDVKM. The ends lost 4 bases at V and 5 bases at J; junction bases unmatched: 9. The length of the CDR3 is 15 residues. The CDR3 reads CASSSRTSEVHEQYF. CDR3 in DNA: TGTGCCAGCAGTTCCAGGACTAGCGAGGTGCACGAGCAGTACTTC.